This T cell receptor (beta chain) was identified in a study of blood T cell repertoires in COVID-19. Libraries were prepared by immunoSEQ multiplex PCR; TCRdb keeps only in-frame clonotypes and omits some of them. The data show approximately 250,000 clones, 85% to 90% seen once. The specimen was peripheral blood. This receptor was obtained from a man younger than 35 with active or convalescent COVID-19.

The CDR3 nucleotides are TGTGCCAGCAGCTTTTACGGGAGGGCAGGCGGGGAGCTGTTTTTT. Translating gives CASSFYGRAGGELFF. The chain combines TRBV5-6 with TRBJ2-2, with 8 bases lining up with TRBD2. Germline lookup yields CDR1 SGHDT and CDR2 YYEEEE. The CDR3 loop spans 15 amino acids. V was pared by 2 bases and J by 7 bases, with 7 bases of the junction left unmatched.